This T cell receptor (beta chain) is from a study of response to subunit inactivated influenza vaccine. TCRdb passed the RT-PCR reads through MiXCR, listing each CDR3 protein once. The sample includes about 170,000 distinct CDR3 sequences, 10% to 15% of them seen just once. This CDR3 comprises 18 residues. Trimming removed 4 bases from V and 0 bases from J; junction bases left unmatched: 6. This sample was shared with a second study, whose subject was T cells expressing NK-cell markers. That work states: Template switching by 5'RACE with UMIs generated the TCR beta cDNA. The eight sequenced donors comprised seven who were HCMV-seropositive and one who was seronegative. Roughly 6 donors showed dominant NKG2C+ clonotypes comprising about 1.0-7.5% of their CD8+ T cells. These same clonotypes (in four donors) also led the CD3+CD56-NKG2C+ fraction.

The sample in question was CD8+ T cells sorted from PBMCs, obtained about 12 days after vaccination. This TCR was sampled from a man aged 45-65 years who received an inactivated influenza vaccine. V and J are TRBV12-3 or TRBV12-4 and TRBJ2-3, with 14 bases identical to TRBD2. CDR3 nucleotide sequence: TGTGCCAGCAGTTCCAGACTAGCGGGAGGGCCGAGCACAGATACGCAGTATTTT. As protein: CASSSRLAGGPSTDTQYF.